This T cell receptor beta chain is drawn from a study of PD-L1 blockade in urothelial cancer. V lost 5 bases, J lost 5 bases, and 8 bases stayed unmatched. Germline CDR1 reads SGHTA; CDR2 reads FQGNSA. The CDR3 covers 15 residues. The protocol was immunoSEQ multiplex PCR, while the TCRdb copy is restricted to in-frame clones and leaves out a portion. The table lists fewer than 60,000 clones, 80% to 90% of them singletons. Time point of the sample: pretreatment peripheral blood. V gene TRBV7-2 combines with J gene TRBJ1-1; 10 bases map to TRBD1. This TCR was sampled from a man between 65 and 85 years old with urothelial cancer. The sample was PBMCs, taken around atezolizumab (anti-PD-L1) treatment. The DNA for the CDR3 is TGTGCCAGCAGCCCGACAGGGGGCCGGGGAACTGAAGCTTTCTTT. This sequence encodes CASSPTGGRGTEAFF. The whole variable domain, filled in from reference TRBV7-2 and TRBJ1-1, reads GAGVSQSPSNKVTEKGKDVELRCDPISGHTALYWYRQSLGQGLEFLIYFQGNSAPDKSGLPSDRFSAERTGGSVSTLTIQRTQQEDSAVYLCASSPTGGRGTEAFFGQGTRLTVV.